This entry lists 31 T cell receptor beta chains sequenced from one sample in a study of shared clonotypes between healthy human individuals. Sequencing used immunoSEQ multiplex PCR; TCRdb keeps in-frame clones, though not all of them. Of some 2,000,000 clones in the sample, 85% to 95% were seen once. The sequencing sample was made of naive CD4+ T cells sorted from blood. Sample subset: CD45RA+ positively selected. These receptors were obtained from a man aged 18 to 29 in good health.

Comment on this clone: This sample also contains other DNA sequences that code for the same CDR3. This rearrangement joins TRBV20-1 to TRBJ1-1; no firm D call. The CDR3 runs 10 residues. Deletions cut 6 bases from V and 5 bases from J, with 7 bases between. Per the germline V gene, CDR1 is DFQATT and CDR2 is SNEGSKA (reference sequence). The CDR3 bases are TGCAGTGCAGGTCCTACTGAAGCTTTCTTT. It translates to CSAGPTEAFF.

The chain uses TRBV15 and TRBJ1-6, with TRBD1 matching over 7 bases. Losses at the gene ends were 4 bases for V and 9 bases for J; bases not matched to a gene: 9. CDR1 is LNHNV, CDR2 YYDKDF, per germline (reference sequence). This CDR3 spans 15 amino acids. CDR3 coding DNA: TGTGCCACCAGCACAGGGGGGGTCAGGGTTTCACCCCTCCACTTT. This sequence encodes CATSTGGVRVSPLHF. Full variable domain (rest looked up from reference TRBV15 and TRBJ1-6): DAMVIQNPRYQVTQFGKPVTLSCSQTLNHNVMYWYQQKSSQAPKLLFHYYDKDFNNEADTPDNFQSRRPNTSFCFLDIRSPGLGDTAMYLCATSTGGVRVSPLHFGNGTRLTVT.

Details on this clone: The same CDR3 also results from other DNA sequences found in this sample. V and J are TRBV9 and TRBJ2-3; weak D call: TRBD2 (5 bases). The CDR3 length is 15 residues. CDR1 is SGDLS, CDR2 YYNGEE, per germline. V was pared by 0 bases and J by 0 bases, with 8 bases between. The CDR3 DNA sequence: TGTGCCAGCAGCGTAGCGGGGAGAAGCACAGATACGCAGTATTTT. It specifies CASSVAGRSTDTQYF.

The chain links TRBV10-1 to TRBJ2-3; the D is unclear. V was clipped by 5 bases and J by 2 bases, with 11 bases between them. The CDR3 contains 14 residues. Germline CDR1 and CDR2: WNHNN and SYGVQD (reference sequence). CDR3 protein: CASSPGGITDTQYF. The CDR3 nucleotides read TGCGCCAGCAGTCCGGGTGGGATCACAGATACGCAGTATTTT.

This chain uses TRBV19 with TRBJ1-1; D is ambiguous. This CDR3 is 14 amino acids long. Per the germline V gene, CDR1 is LNHDA and CDR2 is SQIVND (reference sequence). The ends were cut back, 4 bases at V and 3 bases at J, with 12 bases in the middle. CDR3 region: CASSRNVGYTEAFF. The CDR3 coding sequence is TGTGCCAGTAGTAGGAATGTTGGGTACACTGAAGCTTTCTTT.

This chain links TRBV9 with TRBJ2-5; D is uncertain. The ends were cut back, 3 bases at V and 3 bases at J, with 9 bases in the middle. The CDR3 has 13 residues. Germline CDR1 is SGDLS and CDR2 is YYNGEE. The CDR3 region is CASSDQREETQYF. The CDR3 nucleotides read TGTGCCAGCAGCGACCAAAGAGAAGAGACCCAGTACTTC.

This chain connects TRBV11-1 to TRBJ2-5; possibly TRBD1 for D (5 bases). Between the trimmed V and J ends, which lost 7 bases and 3 bases, there was a span of 18 bases. Germline V gene lookup returns CDR1 SGHAT and CDR2 FQDESV (reference sequence). The CDR3 covers 15 residues. The CDR3 loop reads CASILGQGMEETQYF. CDR3 bases: TGTGCCAGCATCCTGGGCCAGGGAATGGAAGAGACCCAGTACTTC.

As DNA, the CDR3 is TGTGCCAGTAGCCTAGCGGGAGATACGCAGTATTTT. Translating it yields CASSLAGDTQYF. The rearrangement uses TRBV19 and TRBJ2-3; 8 nucleotides agree with TRBD2. This CDR3 has 12 residues. J lost 5 bases, V lost 6 bases, and 1 base had no gene match. Per germline, CDR1 LNHDA and CDR2 SQIVND (reference sequence).

V and J are TRBV28 and TRBJ1-1; D may be TRBD1 (6 bases). The germline V gene has CDR1 MDHEN and CDR2 SYDVKM. The CDR3 runs to 14 residues. Trimming pared 7 bases from V and 4 bases from J, leaving 16 bases between. CDR3 sequence (DNA): TGTGCCAGCACCATGGGGGACATACGCACTGAAGCTTTCTTT. Its protein product is CASTMGDIRTEAFF.

The chain is built from TRBV7-8 and TRBJ1-1; 7 nucleotides match TRBD1. The germline gives CDR1 SGHVS, CDR2 FQNEAQ. This CDR3 comprises 17 residues. The J segment lost 1 base and the V segment lost 5 bases, leaving 13 bases of the junction unmatched. The CDR3 DNA reads as TGTGCCAGCAGCGTAACAAGAGACAGGGAGAAGAACACTGAAGCTTTCTTT. Protein: CASSVTRDREKNTEAFF.

The chain links TRBV6-1 to TRBJ1-5; 10 bases agree with TRBD1. Unmatched junction bases numbered 9, after V lost 8 bases and J lost 5 bases. CDR1 is MNHNS, CDR2 SASEGT, per germline. The CDR3 extends over 15 amino acids. CDR3 nucleotides: TGTGCCAGCGGAGGGTGGGGACAGGGGCATCAGCCCCAGCATTTT. It yields the protein CASGGWGQGHQPQHF.

The chain combines TRBV6-1 with TRBJ1-3, with D uncertain. In germline, CDR1 is MNHNS, CDR2 SASEGT. V lost 6 bases to trimming and J lost 0 bases, with 12 bases between them. The CDR3 spans 15 residues. Here the CDR3 DNA reads TGTGCCAGCAGCCCCGGGCCAAACTCTGGAAACACCATATATTTT. Its translation is CASSPGPNSGNTIYF.

The chain joins TRBV30 to TRBJ2-6; 9 bases match TRBD1. CDR1 is GTSNPN, CDR2 SVGIG, per germline (reference sequence). After removal of 3 bases from V and 0 bases from J, the junction contained 9 bases not matched to a gene. This CDR3 is 18 amino acids long. CDR3 loop: CAWSPDRGASSGANVLTF. CDR3 DNA: TGTGCCTGGAGCCCCGACAGGGGGGCCAGCTCTGGGGCCAACGTCCTGACTTTC.

This clone was recorded once. The chain combines TRBV2 with TRBJ1-2, with D possibly matching TRBD1 (5 bases). V gave up 5 bases and J gave up 3 bases, with 16 bases separating them. There are 15 residues in the CDR3. Germline V lookup: CDR1 SNHLY, CDR2 FYNNEI. The CDR3 DNA reads TGTGCCAGCAGTCCTCAGGGTGCCCGAGACTATGGCTACACCTTC. Its translation: CASSPQGARDYGYTF.

The chain carries TRBV27 and TRBJ2-7; D perhaps matches TRBD1 (5 bases). Trimming left V 2 bases short and J 5 bases short, with 16 bases between. This CDR3 has 15 amino acids. Germline loops: CDR1 MNHEY, CDR2 SMNVEV (reference sequence). DNA of the CDR3: TGTGCCAGCAGTTTAGGGTGGGCAGGGTCGGACGAGCAGTACTTC. This translates into CASSLGWAGSDEQYF.

The chain links TRBV5-4 to TRBJ2-5; D ambiguous. This CDR3 contains 14 residues. Germline lookup yields CDR1 SGHNT and CDR2 YYREEE (reference sequence). The germline V and J ends were trimmed by 2 bases and 5 bases, with 13 bases remaining between them. In DNA form, the CDR3 reads TGTGCCAGCAGCTTCCTTTCGGTAGGGGAGACCCAGTACTTC. This translates into CASSFLSVGETQYF. Full variable domain (outside the CDR3, taken from reference TRBV5-4 and TRBJ2-5): ETGVTQSPTHLIKTRGQQVTLRCSSQSGHNTVSWYQQALGQGPQFIFQYYREEENGRGNFPPRFSGLQFPNYSSELNVNALELDDSALYLCASSFLSVGETQYFGPGTRLLVL.

This sequence joins TRBV6-1 and TRBJ2-2, with D possibly matching TRBD2 (5 bases). The CDR3 extends over 15 amino acids. Trimming took off 3 bases at V and 5 bases at J, with 13 bases between the two ends. Germline values: CDR1 MNHNS, CDR2 SASEGT. CDR3 amino acids: CASSDGSFRTGELFF. CDR3 in DNA: TGTGCCAGCAGTGATGGGAGCTTTAGGACCGGGGAGCTGTTTTTT.

This chain uses TRBV7-9 with TRBJ1-1; TRBD1 matches 7 bases. The CDR3 spans 14 residues. Germline V gene lookup returns CDR1 SEHNR and CDR2 FQNEAQ (reference sequence). Trimming removed 5 bases from V and 4 bases from J; junction bases left unmatched: 7. CDR3 amino acids: CASSPSPGGTEAFF. Written as DNA, the CDR3 is TGTGCCAGCAGCCCATCCCCAGGGGGCACTGAAGCTTTCTTT.

This clone was counted only a few times. The chain recombines TRBV30 with TRBJ1-1; 7 nucleotides agree with TRBD1. Germline assignment: CDR1 GTSNPN and CDR2 SVGIG (reference sequence). Losses at the gene ends were 1 base for V and 0 bases for J; bases not matched to a gene: 2. CDR3 length equals 14 residues. In DNA, the CDR3 is TGTGCCTGGAGTGCCGGGACAGTGAACACTGAAGCTTTCTTT. Amino acids: CAWSAGTVNTEAFF.

This chain links TRBV27 with TRBJ1-5; the D is unclear. Trimming took 0 bases from V and 0 from J, leaving 6 bases between them. The CDR3 consists of 15 residues. Germline loops: CDR1 MNHEY, CDR2 SMNVEV (reference sequence). Here the CDR3 DNA reads TGTGCCAGCAGTTTATCGAGGTATAGCAATCAGCCCCAGCATTTT. This translates into CASSLSRYSNQPQHF.

The chain links TRBV18 to TRBJ2-7; 12 nucleotides agree with TRBD2. V lost 3 bases, J lost 6 bases, and 6 bases stayed unmatched. Germline V gives CDR1 KGHSH, CDR2 LQKENI. The CDR3 length is 15 residues. The CDR3 is CASSPLAGGPSEQYF. CDR3 nucleotides: TGTGCCAGCTCACCCCTAGCGGGGGGGCCCAGCGAGCAGTACTTC.

The chain links TRBV7-6 to TRBJ2-1, with D possibly matching TRBD2 (5 bases). V was clipped by 4 bases and J by 5 bases, with 15 bases between them. CDR1 SGHVS and CDR2 FNYEAQ come from the germline V gene. This CDR3 has 15 residues. CDR3 in amino acids: CASSSMWLRDNEQFF. The CDR3 DNA is TGTGCCAGCAGCTCCATGTGGTTGCGGGACAATGAGCAGTTCTTC. Drawing the rest from reference TRBV7-6 and TRBJ2-1, the complete variable domain is GAGVSQSPRYKVTKRGQDVALRCDPISGHVSLYWYRQALGQGPEFLTYFNYEAQQDKSGLPNDRFSAERPEGSISTLTIQRTEQRDSAMYRCASSSMWLRDNEQFFGPGTRLTVL.

V is TRBV7-3 and J is TRBJ2-2; D call uncertain. Germline V lookup: CDR1 SGHTA, CDR2 FQGTGA. V lost 2 bases to trimming and J lost 1 base, with 5 bases between them. The CDR3 runs to 14 residues. CDR3 in amino acids: CASSLAVNTGELFF. As DNA, the CDR3 is TGTGCCAGCAGCTTAGCAGTGAACACCGGGGAGCTGTTTTTT.

This clone was seen a single time. The V and J genes are TRBV14 and TRBJ1-3; D is unresolved. Germline V gene lookup returns CDR1 SGHDN and CDR2 FVKESK. This CDR3 comprises 12 residues. With 6 bases removed from V and 8 bases from J, the gap between germline ends came to 11 bases. The CDR3 DNA follows: TGTGCCAGCAGTGAGAGTCGGGACACCATATATTTT. Amino acids: CASSESRDTIYF.

V and J are TRBV5-1 and TRBJ1-2; maybe TRBD1 (5 bases). The CDR3 covers 12 residues. The germline V gene encodes CDR1 SGHRS and CDR2 YFSETQ. V lost 0 bases and J lost 11, with 11 bases in between. CDR3 sequence: CASSLGQSHYTF. CDR3 sequence (DNA): TGCGCCAGCAGCTTGGGACAGAGTCATTACACCTTC.

V gene TRBV7-9 combines with J gene TRBJ1-4, with D possibly being TRBD1 (6 bases). Per germline, CDR1 SEHNR and CDR2 FQNEAQ (reference sequence). Deletions cut 4 bases from V and 5 bases from J, with 20 bases between. The length of the CDR3 is 17 residues. Written as DNA, the CDR3 is TGTGCCAGCAGCTCTGGACAGACAGCAAGGGTAAATGAAAAACTGTTTTTT. Its translation is CASSSGQTARVNEKLFF.

V gene TRBV10-3 combines with J gene TRBJ1-5; no reliable D call. The germline CDR1 and CDR2 sequences are ENHRY and SYGVKD. This CDR3 has 12 residues. V was cut by 3 bases and J by 5 bases, with 5 bases left in between. Here the CDR3 DNA reads TGTGCCATCAGTGAAAAAGATCAGCCCCAGCATTTT. Its protein is CAISEKDQPQHF.

The DNA of the CDR3 is TGCGCCAGCAGCTTAACGACAACCAAGCCTCTCACTGAAGCTTTCTTT. It specifies CASSLTTTKPLTEAFF. The V and J genes are TRBV5-1 and TRBJ1-1; D is ambiguous. The germline V gene has CDR1 SGHRS and CDR2 YFSETQ. CDR3 length: 16 amino acids. Trimming shortened V by 2 bases and J by 4 bases, and 18 bases separated the two germline ends. The full variable domain, rest sourced from reference TRBV5-1 and TRBJ1-1, is KAGVTQTPRYLIKTRGQQVTLSCSPISGHRSVSWYQQTPGQGLQFLFEYFSETQRNKGNFPGRFSGRQFSNSRSEMNVSTLELGDSALYLCASSLTTTKPLTEAFFGQGTRLTVV.

The chain employs TRBV30 and TRBJ1-1, with D unresolved. The CDR3 has 12 residues. CDR1 and CDR2 (germline): GTSNPN, SVGIG (reference sequence). The V end lost 4 bases, the J end lost 1 base, and 7 bases lay between the germline ends. In DNA, the CDR3 is TGTGCCTGGAATGTCGGGAACACTGAAGCTTTCTTT. It is translated as CAWNVGNTEAFF.

This clone was picked up one time. The rearrangement joins TRBV28 to TRBJ2-7; D may match TRBD1 or TRBD2 (8 bases each). CDR3 length: 17 residues. CDR1 and CDR2 (germline): MDHEN, SYDVKM. V gave up 4 bases and J gave up 2 bases, with 21 bases separating them. This chain's CDR3 is CASSSGGFGTRTYEQYF. The CDR3 nucleotides are TGTGCCAGCAGTTCAGGGGGCTTTGGGACTAGAACCTACGAGCAGTACTTC. The entire variable domain, with the rest obtained from reference TRBV28 and TRBJ2-7, is as follows: DVKVTQSSRYLVKRTGEKVFLECVQDMDHENMFWYRQDPGLGLRLIYFSYDVKMKEKGDIPEGYSVSREKKERFSLILESASTNQTSMYLCASSSGGFGTRTYEQYFGPGTRLTVT.

This chain uses TRBV7-3 with TRBJ2-5; D is uncertain. The germline V and J ends were trimmed by 4 bases and 1 base, with 10 bases remaining between them. Germline loops: CDR1 SGHTA, CDR2 FQGTGA. The CDR3 contains 14 residues. CDR3 nucleotide sequence: TGTGCCAGCAGCTACGGCAGTCCCCAAGAGACCCAGTACTTC. This translates into CASSYGSPQETQYF.